The sequence of this T cell receptor beta chain was determined in a study of PD-L1 blockade in urothelial cancer. The overall study: The number of prior chemotherapy regimens per patient was 0 to 3. T cells were recovered from blood samples at a median of around 140,000.

Unmatched junction bases numbered 15, after V lost 5 bases and J lost 5 bases. Germline V gene lookup returns CDR1 MDHEN and CDR2 SYDVKM. The CDR3 has 17 amino acids. The assay was immunoSEQ multiplex PCR, and TCRdb's table has in-frame clones only and misses some. This sample yields approximately 47,000 clones, of which 80% to 90% are seen a single time; approximately 10% belongs to the top ten. Time point described: peripheral blood 6 weeks after treatment start. Sequences were derived from PBMCs, sampled around atezolizumab (anti-PD-L1) treatment. The chain couples TRBV28 to TRBJ2-1, with 7 bases identical to TRBD2. This receptor was identified in a man in his 70s with urothelial cancer. The CDR3 DNA sequence: TGTGCCAGCAGTCCCTTATCGCTGGGAGGGGCAGACAATGAGCAGTTCTTC. The encoded protein is CASSPLSLGGADNEQFF.